This T cell receptor (beta chain) was identified during a study of shared clonotypes between healthy human individuals. Positive CCR7 selection of CD45RO-negative cells yielded the naive CD8 cells, and terminally differentiated effector memory CD45RA+ cells were excluded. Assay: immunoSEQ multiplex PCR; the TCRdb copy retains only in-frame clones and omits some. Counted here are some 2 million clones, roughly 95% occurring once; the ten biggest clones make up less than 1.5%. Concerning this clone: The antigen is undetermined.

The germline gives CDR1 MNHEY, CDR2 SMNVEV (reference sequence). With V trimmed by 4 bases and J by 0 bases, 10 bases remained unmatched. The CDR3 length is 17 residues. General study points: Some clonotypes were shared by all four sorted-subset donors, while others were not shared. The non-shared ones had lower generation probabilities than the shared ones.

This TCR was recovered from a man aged 18-30 years in good health. The sequencing sample was made of naive CD8+ T cells sorted from blood. V usage is TRBV27 and J usage is TRBJ1-1; 8 bases match TRBD1. CDR3 sequence reads: CASSSRWDRTLNTEAFF. The CDR3 DNA follows: TGTGCCAGCAGTTCCCGTTGGGACAGGACCTTGAACACTGAAGCTTTCTTT.